This T cell receptor beta chain was identified in a study of shared clonotypes between healthy human individuals. The repertoire was sequenced with immunoSEQ multiplex PCR; TCRdb's copy has only in-frame clones and lacks some. The repertoire includes hundreds of thousands of clones, almost 95% of them detected once, and 24% sits in the top ten. Cells designated naive CD8 were CD45RO-negative and were positively selected for CCR7, with terminally differentiated effector memory CD45RA+ cells excluded. V was trimmed by 6 bases and J by 0 bases, leaving 15 bases between them. The CDR3 sequence is 16 residues long. CDR1 is SGHAT, CDR2 FQNNGV, per germline.

J is TRBJ2-1 and V is TRBV11-2; D is tentatively TRBD1 or TRBD2 (5 bases each). The TCR originated in a man aged 30 to 45 in good health. Sequencing was carried out using naive CD8+ T cells sorted from blood. This chain's CDR3 is CASSLGEHPSYNEQFF. CDR3 DNA sequence: TGTGCCAGCAGTTTGGGGGAACACCCCTCCTACAATGAGCAGTTCTTC.